The T cell receptor beta chain under discussion was sequenced for a study of T cells in women clearing cervical HPV infection. On the study more broadly: Only a few women had HLA typing results available.

Study results and limitations: TRBV6-7 abundance was lower in cases than controls (0.11% versus 0.16%). Repertoire richness, not evenness, was significantly elevated in CIN3+ cases versus controls.

TCRdb keeps only in-frame clones here, not all; method: immunoSEQ multiplex PCR. Across 15,000 or so clones, the top ten clones capture about 6.8% of the sample. To note about this clone: The antigen is not known. The sequence runs out 3 residues before the end of the CDR3; the remainder is reconstructed from the germline J gene.

Germline assignment: CDR1 DFQATT and CDR2 SNEGSKA (reference sequence). The CDR3 runs 14 residues. V shed 6 bases and J 4 bases; nucleotides not matched to a gene: 6. Material: blood buffy coat. The chain uses TRBV20-1 and TRBJ2-3; TRBD2 matches 11 bases. This TCR was recovered from a woman aged 18 to 75 with a cervical HPV16 infection that either progressed to CIN3+ or cleared (not recorded which). The CDR3 bases that were read are TGCAGTGCGTTACTAGCGGGGGCGTCAGATACG. This encodes CSALLAGASDT. The full-length CDR3 reads as CSALLAGASDTQYF.